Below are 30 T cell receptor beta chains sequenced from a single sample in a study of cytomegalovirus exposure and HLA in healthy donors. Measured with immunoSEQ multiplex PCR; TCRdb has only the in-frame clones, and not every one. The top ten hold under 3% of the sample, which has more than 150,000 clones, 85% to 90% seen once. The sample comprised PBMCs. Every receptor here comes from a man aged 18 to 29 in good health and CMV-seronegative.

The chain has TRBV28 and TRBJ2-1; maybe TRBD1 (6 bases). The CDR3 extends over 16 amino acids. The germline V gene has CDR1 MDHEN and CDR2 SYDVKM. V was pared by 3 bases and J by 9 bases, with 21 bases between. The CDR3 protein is CASSFGPARGITEQFF. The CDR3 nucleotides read TGTGCCAGCAGTTTTGGGCCGGCCAGGGGCATTACTGAGCAGTTCTTC.

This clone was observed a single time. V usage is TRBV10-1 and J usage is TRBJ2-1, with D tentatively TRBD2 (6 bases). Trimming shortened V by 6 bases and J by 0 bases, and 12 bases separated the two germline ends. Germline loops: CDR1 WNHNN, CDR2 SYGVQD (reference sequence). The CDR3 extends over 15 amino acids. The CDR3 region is CASSQGLNSYNEQFF. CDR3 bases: TGCGCCAGCAGCCAGGGACTGAACTCCTACAATGAGCAGTTCTTC.

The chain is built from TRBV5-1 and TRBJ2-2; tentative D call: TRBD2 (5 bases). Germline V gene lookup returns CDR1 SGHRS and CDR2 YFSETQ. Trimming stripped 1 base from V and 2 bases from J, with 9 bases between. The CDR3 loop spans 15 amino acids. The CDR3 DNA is TGCGCCAGCAGCTTGTTAACGGGAAACACCGGGGAGCTGTTTTTT. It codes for CASSLLTGNTGELFF.

The CDR3 region is CASSGQGDDEKLFF. Here the CDR3 DNA reads TGCGCCAGTTCCGGACAGGGGGATGATGAAAAACTGTTTTTT. The chain uses TRBV5-1 and TRBJ1-4; 10 bases fit TRBD1. From germline, CDR1 is SGHRS and CDR2 YFSETQ. The length of the CDR3 is 14 residues. Trimming cost V 8 bases and J 6 bases; bases outside gene matches: 7.

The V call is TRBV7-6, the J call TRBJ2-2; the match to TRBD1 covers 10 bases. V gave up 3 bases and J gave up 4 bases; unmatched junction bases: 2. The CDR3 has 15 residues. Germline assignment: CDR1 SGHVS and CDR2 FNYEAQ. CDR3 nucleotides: TGTGCCAGCAGCTTGGGGACAGGGGTCACCGGGGAGCTGTTTTTT. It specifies CASSLGTGVTGELFF.

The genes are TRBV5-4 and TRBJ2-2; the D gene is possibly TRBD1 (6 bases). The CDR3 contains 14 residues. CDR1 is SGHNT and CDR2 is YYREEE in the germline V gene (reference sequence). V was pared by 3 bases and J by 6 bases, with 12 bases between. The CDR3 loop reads CASSSNRDSGELFF. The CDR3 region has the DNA TGTGCCAGCAGCTCGAACAGGGATTCCGGGGAGCTGTTTTTT.

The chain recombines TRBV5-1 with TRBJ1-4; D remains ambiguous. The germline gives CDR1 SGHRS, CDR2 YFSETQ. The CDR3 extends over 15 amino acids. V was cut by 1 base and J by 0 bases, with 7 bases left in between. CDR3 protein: CASSLNSATNEKLFF. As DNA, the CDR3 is TGCGCCAGCAGCTTGAACAGTGCAACTAATGAAAAACTGTTTTTT.

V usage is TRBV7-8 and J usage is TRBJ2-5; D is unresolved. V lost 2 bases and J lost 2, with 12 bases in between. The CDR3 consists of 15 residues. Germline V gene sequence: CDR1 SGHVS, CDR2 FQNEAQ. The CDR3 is CASSLYERQQETQYF. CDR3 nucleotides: TGTGCCAGCAGCTTATACGAGCGCCAACAAGAGACCCAGTACTTC.

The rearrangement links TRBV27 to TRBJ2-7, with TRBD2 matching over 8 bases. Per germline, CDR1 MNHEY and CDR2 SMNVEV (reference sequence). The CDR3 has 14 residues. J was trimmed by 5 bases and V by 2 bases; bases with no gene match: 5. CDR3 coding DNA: TGTGCCAGCAGTTTAGGGCGGGGGGTAGACGAGCAGTACTTC. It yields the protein CASSLGRGVDEQYF.

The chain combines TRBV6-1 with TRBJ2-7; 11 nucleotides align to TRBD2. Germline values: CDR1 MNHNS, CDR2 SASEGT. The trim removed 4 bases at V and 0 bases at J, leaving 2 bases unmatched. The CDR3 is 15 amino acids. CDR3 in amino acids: CASSAGTSGSYEQYV. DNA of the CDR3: TGTGCCAGCAGTGCCGGGACTAGCGGCTCCTACGAGCAGTACGTC.

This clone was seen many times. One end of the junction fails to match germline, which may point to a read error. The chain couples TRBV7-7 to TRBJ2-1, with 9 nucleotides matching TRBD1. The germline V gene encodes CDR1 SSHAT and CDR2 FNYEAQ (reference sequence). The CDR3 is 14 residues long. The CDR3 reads CASSLGTGYDEQFF. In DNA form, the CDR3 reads TGTGCTAGCAGCCTCGGGACAGGGTACGATGAGCAGTTCTTC. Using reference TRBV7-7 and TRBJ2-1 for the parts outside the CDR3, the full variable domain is GAGVSQSPRYKVTKRGQDVTLRCDPISSHATLYWYQQALGQGPEFLTYFNYEAQPDKSGLPSDRFSAERPEGSISTLTIQRTEQRDSAMYRCASSLGTGYDEQFFGPGTRLTVL.

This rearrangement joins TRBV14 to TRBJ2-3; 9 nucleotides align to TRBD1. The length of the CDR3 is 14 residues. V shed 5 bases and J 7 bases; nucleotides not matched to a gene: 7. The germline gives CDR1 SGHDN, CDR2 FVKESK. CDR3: CASSIGQGLYTQYF. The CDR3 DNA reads TGTGCCAGCAGCATTGGACAGGGGCTGTATACGCAGTATTTT.

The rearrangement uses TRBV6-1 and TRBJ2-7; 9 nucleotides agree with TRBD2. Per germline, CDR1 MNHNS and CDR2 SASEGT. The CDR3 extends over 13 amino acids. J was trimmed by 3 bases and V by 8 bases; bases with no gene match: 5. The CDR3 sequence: CASQAGGSYEQYF. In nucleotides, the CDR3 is TGTGCCAGCCAAGCGGGAGGCAGCTACGAGCAGTACTTC.

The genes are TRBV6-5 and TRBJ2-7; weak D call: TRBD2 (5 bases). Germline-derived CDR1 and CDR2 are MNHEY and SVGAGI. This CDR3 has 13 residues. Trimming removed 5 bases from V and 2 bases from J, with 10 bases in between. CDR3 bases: TGTGCCAGCAGTGCGGGCCTTACCTACGAGCAGTACTTC. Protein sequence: CASSAGLTYEQYF.

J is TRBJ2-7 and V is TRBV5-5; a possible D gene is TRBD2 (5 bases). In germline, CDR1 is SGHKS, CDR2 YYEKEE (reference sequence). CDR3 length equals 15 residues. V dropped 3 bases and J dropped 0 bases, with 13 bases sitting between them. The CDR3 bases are TGTGCCAGCAGCTACATCGGCACTAGCTCCTACGAGCAGTACTTC. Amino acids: CASSYIGTSSYEQYF.

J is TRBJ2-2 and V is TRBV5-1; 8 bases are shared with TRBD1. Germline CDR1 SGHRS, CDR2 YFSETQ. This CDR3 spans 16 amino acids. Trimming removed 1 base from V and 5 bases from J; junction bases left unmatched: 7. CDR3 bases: TGCGCCAGCAGCTTGTGGCAGGGGGCTAGTACCGGGGAGCTGTTTTTT. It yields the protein CASSLWQGASTGELFF. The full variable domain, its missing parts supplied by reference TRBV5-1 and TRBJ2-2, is KAGVTQTPRYLIKTRGQQVTLSCSPISGHRSVSWYQQTPGQGLQFLFEYFSETQRNKGNFPGRFSGRQFSNSRSEMNVSTLELGDSALYLCASSLWQGASTGELFFGEGSRLTVL.

CDR3 in amino acids: CASSLSSSYEQYF. The CDR3 DNA follows: TGTGCCAGCAGTTTAAGTAGTTCCTACGAGCAGTACTTC. This sequence joins TRBV28 and TRBJ2-7; D ambiguous. The CDR3 sequence is 13 residues long. Germline loops: CDR1 MDHEN, CDR2 SYDVKM. The germline V and J ends were trimmed by 2 bases and 1 base, with 6 bases remaining between them.

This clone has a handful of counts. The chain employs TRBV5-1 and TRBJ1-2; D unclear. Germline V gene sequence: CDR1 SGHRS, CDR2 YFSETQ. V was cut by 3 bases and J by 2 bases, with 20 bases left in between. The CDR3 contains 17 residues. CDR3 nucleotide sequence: TGCGCCAGCAGCTCGACGGCCAGCAGGCTTAGGAACTATGGCTACACCTTC. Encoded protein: CASSSTASRLRNYGYTF.

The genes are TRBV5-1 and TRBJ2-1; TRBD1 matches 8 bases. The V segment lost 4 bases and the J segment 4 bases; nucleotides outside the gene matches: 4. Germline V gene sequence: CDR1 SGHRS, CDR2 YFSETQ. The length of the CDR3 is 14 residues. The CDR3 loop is CASSRGQDYNEQFF. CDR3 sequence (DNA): TGCGCCAGCAGCAGGGGACAGGATTACAATGAGCAGTTCTTC.

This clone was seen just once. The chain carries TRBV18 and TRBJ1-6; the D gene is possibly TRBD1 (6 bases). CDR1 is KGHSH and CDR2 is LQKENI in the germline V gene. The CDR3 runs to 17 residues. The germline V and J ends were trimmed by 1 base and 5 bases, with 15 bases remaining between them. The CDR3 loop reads CASSPRRTVDHNSPLHF. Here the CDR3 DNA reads TGTGCCAGCTCACCACGCCGGACAGTCGATCATAATTCACCCCTCCACTTT.

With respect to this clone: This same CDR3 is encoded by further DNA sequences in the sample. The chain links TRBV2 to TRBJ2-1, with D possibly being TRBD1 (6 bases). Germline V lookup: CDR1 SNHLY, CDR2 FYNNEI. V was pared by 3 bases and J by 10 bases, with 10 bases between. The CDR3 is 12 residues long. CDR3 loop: CASSDRGNEQFF. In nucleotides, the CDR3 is TGTGCCAGCAGTGACAGGGGTAACGAGCAGTTCTTC.

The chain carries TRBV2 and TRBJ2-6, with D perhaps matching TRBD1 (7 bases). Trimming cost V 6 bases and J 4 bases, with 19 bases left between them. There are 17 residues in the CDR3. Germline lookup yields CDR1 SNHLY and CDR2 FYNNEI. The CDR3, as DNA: TGTGCCAGCAGATCGGTGGCAGGGGGGACAGGGGCCAACGTCCTGACTTTC. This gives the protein CASRSVAGGTGANVLTF. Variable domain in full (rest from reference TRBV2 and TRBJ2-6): EPEVTQTPSHQVTQMGQEVILRCVPISNHLYFYWYRQILGQKVEFLVSFYNNEISEKSEIFDDQFSVERPDGSNFTLKIRSTKLEDSAMYFCASRSVAGGTGANVLTFGAGSRLTVL.

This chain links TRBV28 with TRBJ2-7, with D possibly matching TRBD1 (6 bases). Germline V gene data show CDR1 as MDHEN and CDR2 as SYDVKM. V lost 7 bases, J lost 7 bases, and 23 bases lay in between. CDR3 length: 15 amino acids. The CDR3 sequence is CASIPDSLLGGEQYV. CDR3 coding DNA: TGTGCCAGCATTCCGGACAGTCTTTTAGGGGGAGAGCAGTACGTC.

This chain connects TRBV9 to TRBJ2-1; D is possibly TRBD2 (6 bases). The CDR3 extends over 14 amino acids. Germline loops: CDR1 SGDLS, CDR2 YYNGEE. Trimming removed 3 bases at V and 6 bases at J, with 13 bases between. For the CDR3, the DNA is TGTGCCAGCAGCGCAGGGACTTGGGGCAATGAGCAGTTCTTC. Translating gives CASSAGTWGNEQFF.

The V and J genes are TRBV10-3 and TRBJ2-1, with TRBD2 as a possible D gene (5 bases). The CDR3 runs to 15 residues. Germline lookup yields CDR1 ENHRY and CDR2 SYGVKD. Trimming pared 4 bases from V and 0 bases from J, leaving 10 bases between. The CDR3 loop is CAISVVGSSYNEQFF. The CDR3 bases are TGTGCCATCAGTGTAGTAGGGAGCTCCTACAATGAGCAGTTCTTC.

The CDR3 loop is CASSLSGTEAGVYTDTQYF. The DNA of the CDR3 is TGCGCCAGCAGCTTGTCCGGGACAGAAGCGGGAGTGTACACAGATACGCAGTATTTT. The V call is TRBV5-1, the J call TRBJ2-3, with D possibly being TRBD2 (8 bases). The V end was cut by 1 base, the J end by 2 bases, with 23 bases between. Per the germline V gene, CDR1 is SGHRS and CDR2 is YFSETQ. The CDR3 has 19 amino acids. The variable domain in full, completed from reference TRBV5-1 and TRBJ2-3, reads KAGVTQTPRYLIKTRGQQVTLSCSPISGHRSVSWYQQTPGQGLQFLFEYFSETQRNKGNFPGRFSGRQFSNSRSEMNVSTLELGDSALYLCASSLSGTEAGVYTDTQYFGPGTRLTVL.

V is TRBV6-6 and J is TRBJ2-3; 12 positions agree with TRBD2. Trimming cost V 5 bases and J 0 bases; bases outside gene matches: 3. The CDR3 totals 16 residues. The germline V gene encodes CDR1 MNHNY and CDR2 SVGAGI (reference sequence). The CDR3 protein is CASSKTSGGSTDTQYF. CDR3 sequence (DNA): TGTGCCAGCAGTAAGACTAGCGGGGGAAGCACAGATACGCAGTATTTT.

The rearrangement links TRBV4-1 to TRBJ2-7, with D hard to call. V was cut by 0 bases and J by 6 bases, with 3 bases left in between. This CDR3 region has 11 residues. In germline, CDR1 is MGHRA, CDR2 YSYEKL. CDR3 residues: CASSQDVEQYF. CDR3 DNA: TGCGCCAGCAGCCAAGACGTCGAGCAGTACTTC.

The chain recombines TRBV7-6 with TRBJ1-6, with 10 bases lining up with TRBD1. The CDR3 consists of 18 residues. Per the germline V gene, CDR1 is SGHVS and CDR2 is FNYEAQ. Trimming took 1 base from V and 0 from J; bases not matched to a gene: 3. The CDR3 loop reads CASSLGDRGLSYNSPLHF. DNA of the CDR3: TGTGCCAGCAGCTTAGGGGACAGGGGTCTCTCCTATAATTCACCCCTCCACTTT.

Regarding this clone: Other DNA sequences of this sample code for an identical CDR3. The CDR3 bases are TGCAGCGTGCAGGGCTCGAACACTGAAGCTTTCTTT. This gives the protein CSVQGSNTEAFF. The V call is TRBV29-1, the J call TRBJ1-1, with a weak D call TRBD1 (5 bases). Deletions cut 6 bases from V and 1 base from J, with 9 bases between. Germline assignment: CDR1 SQVTM and CDR2 ANQGSEA. CDR3 length: 12 amino acids.